What follows is one T cell receptor (beta chain) and its context. Its target is unknown. The junction departs from germline at one end; a sequencing error may be responsible. PCR involved 60 Vbeta and 13 Jbeta primers. Using immunoSEQ multiplex PCR, the repertoire was profiled, and TCRdb retains in-frame clones only, with some absent. The table lists about 190,000 clones, approximately 81% of them singletons, with roughly 2.1% in the top ten. Germline CDR1 and CDR2: SEHNR and FQNEAQ (reference sequence). This CDR3 is 16 amino acids long. These data belong to a study of cytomegalovirus exposure and HLA in healthy donors. Study-wide points: As a later analysis revealed, the rate of TCR association differed by HLA locus, with DRB1 most and HLA-C fewest. 87-base-pair reads could not separate some V segments, including TRBV6-2 and TRBV6-3. For most TCR beta V segments, an earlier analysis put the productive rate at about 90% or about 30% of the time.

V and J are TRBV7-9 and TRBJ2-1; D call uncertain. The material sequenced was PBMCs. The receptor comes from a woman between 18 and 29 years old in good health and CMV-seropositive. For the CDR3, the DNA is TGTTCCAGCAGCTTAGCACTCCTAAGCTCCTACAATGAGCAGTTCTTC. As protein: CSSSLALLSSYNEQFF.